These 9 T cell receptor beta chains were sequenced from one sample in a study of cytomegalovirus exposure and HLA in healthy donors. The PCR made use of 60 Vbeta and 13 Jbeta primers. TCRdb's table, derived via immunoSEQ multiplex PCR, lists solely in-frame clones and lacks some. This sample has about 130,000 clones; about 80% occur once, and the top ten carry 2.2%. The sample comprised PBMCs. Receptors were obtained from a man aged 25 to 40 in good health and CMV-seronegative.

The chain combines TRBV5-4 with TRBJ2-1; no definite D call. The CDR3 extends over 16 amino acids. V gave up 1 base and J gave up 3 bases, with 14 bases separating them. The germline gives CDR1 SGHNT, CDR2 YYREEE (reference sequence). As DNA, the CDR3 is TGTGCCAGCAGCTTGATCGTAACAGTCGGCTACAATGAGCAGTTCTTC. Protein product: CASSLIVTVGYNEQFF.

DNA of the CDR3: TGTGCCAGCAGCCCTAGCGTCGGGGACGAGCAGTACTTC. Its protein is CASSPSVGDEQYF. The chain combines TRBV7-9 with TRBJ2-5; tentative D call: TRBD2 (6 bases). The DNA matches TRBJ2-7 better at its end, which makes the J call doubtful. From germline, CDR1 is SEHNR and CDR2 FQNEAQ (reference sequence). The CDR3 has 13 residues.

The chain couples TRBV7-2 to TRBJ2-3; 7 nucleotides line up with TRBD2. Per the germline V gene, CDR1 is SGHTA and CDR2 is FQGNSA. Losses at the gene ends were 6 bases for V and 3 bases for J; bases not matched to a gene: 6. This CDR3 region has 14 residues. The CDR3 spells CASRRTSSTDTQYF. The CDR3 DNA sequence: TGTGCCAGCAGACGGACTAGTTCGACAGATACGCAGTATTTT.

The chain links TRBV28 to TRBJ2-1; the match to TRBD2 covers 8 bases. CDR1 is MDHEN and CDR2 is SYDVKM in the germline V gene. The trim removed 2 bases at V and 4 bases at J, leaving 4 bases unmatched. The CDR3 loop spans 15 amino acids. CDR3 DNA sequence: TGTGCCAGCAGTTTAGGCGGGAGGCCATACAATGAGCAGTTCTTC. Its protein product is CASSLGGRPYNEQFF.

Written as DNA, the CDR3 is TGTGCCACCAGCAGAGCCGCGGGGCTTAATGAAAAACTGTTTTTT. It encodes CATSRAAGLNEKLFF. This chain links TRBV15 with TRBJ1-4, with D tentatively TRBD1 (5 bases). This CDR3 has 15 amino acids. Germline lookup yields CDR1 LNHNV and CDR2 YYDKDF (reference sequence). The ends were cut back, 1 base at V and 4 bases at J, with 10 bases in the middle.

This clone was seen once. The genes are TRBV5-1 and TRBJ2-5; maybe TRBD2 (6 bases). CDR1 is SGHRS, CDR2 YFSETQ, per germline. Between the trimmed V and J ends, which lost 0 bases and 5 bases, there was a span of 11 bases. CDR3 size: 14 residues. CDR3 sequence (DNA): TGCGCCAGCAGCTTGGTACACGGGGGTGAGACCCAGTACTTC. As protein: CASSLVHGGETQYF.

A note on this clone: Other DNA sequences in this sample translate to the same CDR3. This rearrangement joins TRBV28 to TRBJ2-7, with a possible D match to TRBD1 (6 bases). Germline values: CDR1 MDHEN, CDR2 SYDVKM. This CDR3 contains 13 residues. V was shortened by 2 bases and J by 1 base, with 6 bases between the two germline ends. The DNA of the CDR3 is TGTGCCAGCAGTTTACAGGGGTCCTACGAGCAGTACTTC. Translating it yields CASSLQGSYEQYF. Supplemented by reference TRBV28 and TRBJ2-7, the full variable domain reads DVKVTQSSRYLVKRTGEKVFLECVQDMDHENMFWYRQDPGLGLRLIYFSYDVKMKEKGDIPEGYSVSREKKERFSLILESASTNQTSMYLCASSLQGSYEQYFGPGTRLTVT.

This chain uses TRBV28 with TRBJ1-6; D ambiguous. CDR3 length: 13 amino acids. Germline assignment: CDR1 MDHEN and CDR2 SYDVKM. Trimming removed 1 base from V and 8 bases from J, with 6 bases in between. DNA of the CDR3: TGTGCCAGCAGTTTATTCCGAGATTCACCCCTCCACTTT. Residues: CASSLFRDSPLHF.

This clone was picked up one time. The CDR3 here is CSAPPPSGRVPYNEQFF. CDR3 sequence (DNA): TGCAGCGCACCTCCCCCTAGCGGGAGAGTCCCTTACAATGAGCAGTTCTTC. The genes are TRBV29-1 and TRBJ2-1; 10 nucleotides line up with TRBD2. The junction had 16 bases not matched to a gene; V was cut back by 7 bases and J by 4 bases. The CDR3 has 17 amino acids. The germline gives CDR1 SQVTM, CDR2 ANQGSEA.